This T cell receptor (beta chain) was sequenced for a study of cytomegalovirus exposure and HLA in healthy donors. The PCR had 60 Vbeta and 13 Jbeta primers. Sequencing used immunoSEQ multiplex PCR; TCRdb keeps in-frame clones, though not all of them. The data show fewer than 95,000 clones, roughly 63% seen once. CDR1 MNHEY and CDR2 SVGAGI come from the germline V gene. Deletions cut 0 bases from V and 6 bases from J, with 11 bases between. The CDR3 runs to 14 residues. Input material: PBMCs. The V and J genes are TRBV6-5 and TRBJ1-1; D unresolved. This receptor was obtained from a woman aged 50 to 65 in good health and CMV-seropositive. CDR3 nucleotides: TGTGCCAGCAGTTACTCGAAACAGATTCCTGAAGCTTTCTTT. Its translation is CASSYSKQIPEAFF.